This is a list of T cell receptor beta chains from one sample in a study of blood T cell repertoires in COVID-19. Measured with immunoSEQ multiplex PCR; TCRdb has only the in-frame clones, and not every one. Of approximately 280,000 clones in the sample, around 84% were seen once. Sequenced sample: peripheral blood. Receptors were obtained from a human donor with COVID-19, enrolled during active disease. The donor label of this sample is uncertain. CDR3s include the opening cysteine and the closing phenylalanine or tryptophan. A D gene is named only where the DNA matches it firmly. A row's size may be missing; if present it is once, few, many or a size class.

D gene,clone size,V gene,J gene,CDR3 DNA,CDR3 protein
TRBD1,.,TRBV2,TRBJ2-1,TGTGCCAGCAGTCGTGGGGGACAGGGGATTCTCTTC,CASSRGGQGILF
.,.,TRBV19,TRBJ2-3,TGTGCCAGTCGCCCTGGACAGACAGATACGCAGTATTTT,CASRPGQTDTQYF
TRBD1,.,TRBV7-2,TRBJ2-5,TGTGCCAGCAGCCCAGACAGGGTCTCAGAGACCCAGTACTTC,CASSPDRVSETQYF
.,.,TRBV19,TRBJ2-1,TGTGCCAGTAGTGTCCAGGGTAGGAGCTCCTACAATGAGCAGTTCTTC,CASSVQGRSSYNEQFF
.,.,TRBV28,TRBJ1-6,TGTGCCAGCAGTTTTTTTGGGCAGAGCTCCTATAATTCACCCCTCCACTTT,CASSFFGQSSYNSPLHF
TRBD1,once,TRBV7-2,TRBJ2-5,TGTGCCAGCAGCTTAGCGGGGACAGGGGGCGGGGAGACCCAGTACTTC,CASSLAGTGGGETQYF
TRBD2,.,TRBV28,TRBJ2-3,TGTGCCAGCACCCCAAGTGCGGGAGGGAGCACAGATACGCAGTATTTT,CASTPSAGGSTDTQYF
TRBD2,once,TRBV5-1,TRBJ2-7,TGCGCCAGCAGCCACTCGGGGCTAGCGGGAGATATAGAGCAGTACTTC,CASSHSGLAGDIEQYF
TRBD1,few,TRBV7-2,TRBJ1-6,TGTGCCAGCAGCTTAGCGCTGGCAGGGGGGAATTCACCCCTCCACTTT,CASSLALAGGNSPLHF
.,.,TRBV28,TRBJ1-4,TGTGCCAGCAGTTTGAGCGAAAAACTGTTTTTT,CASSLSEKLFF
TRBD2,.,TRBV27,TRBJ2-3,TGTGCCAGCAGTTTAGCCCCCTCGAGCGGGGGCGGTGATACGCAGTATTTT,CASSLAPSSGGGDTQYF
.,.,TRBV18,TRBJ1-3,TGTGCCAGCTCCTACAAGGAACTAGGAAACACCATATATTTT,CASSYKELGNTIYF
.,few,TRBV28,TRBJ1-2,TGTGCCAGCAGTCCCCGGTTAGCTAACTATGGCTACACCTTC,CASSPRLANYGYTF
TRBD2,.,TRBV7-3,TRBJ2-3,TGTGCCAGCAGCTCTAATTTGGGAGGGGGCACAGATACGCAGTATTTT,CASSSNLGGGTDTQYF
.,.,TRBV7-9,TRBJ2-1,TGTGCCAGCAGCTCCCCAGGGAATGAGCAGTTCTTC,CASSSPGNEQFF
TRBD2,.,TRBV4-3,TRBJ2-7,TGCGCCAGCAGCCTGGGACTAGCTTCCTACGAGCAGTACTTC,CASSLGLASYEQYF
.,.,TRBV3-1/TRBV3-2,TRBJ1-5,TGTGCCAGCAGCCAAAATGTCGGGGACTTTCAGCCCCAGCATTTT,CASSQNVGDFQPQHF
TRBD1,once,TRBV7-3,TRBJ2-3,TGTGCCAGCAGCTTAACGTTTCCCGGGACAGGGGGCATTACAGATACGCAGTATTTT,CASSLTFPGTGGITDTQYF
.,.,TRBV7-9,TRBJ1-1,TGTGCCAGCAGCTTAGCCCAGGAGGGAAAGGCTTTCTTT,CASSLAQEGKAFF
TRBD1,once,TRBV3-1/TRBV3-2,TRBJ1-2,TGTGCCAGCAGCCCCGGGGGACAGGGTGGTGGCTACACCTTC,CASSPGGQGGGYTF
.,.,TRBV28,TRBJ1-2,TGTGCCAGCACCCCCTGGGGCCTCTATGGCTACACCTTC,CASTPWGLYGYTF
TRBD1,.,TRBV6-6,TRBJ1-1,TGTGCCAGCAGTGGACAGGGCGGCGACACTGAAGCTTTCTTT,CASSGQGGDTEAFF
TRBD1,.,TRBV28,TRBJ1-6,TGTGCCAGCAGTCACCACACGGAGGGACAGGGGGGGTCCCTCCACTTT,CASSHHTEGQGGSLHF
TRBD1,.,TRBV7-3,TRBJ2-7,TGTGCCAGCAGCTCGTGGACAGGCGAGAACTACGAGCAGTACTTC,CASSSWTGENYEQYF
.,.,TRBV2,TRBJ2-5,TGTGCCAGCAGTGAACCGAAAAATCCGGAGAGAGAGACCCAGTACTTC,CASSEPKNPERETQYF
.,.,TRBV7-3,TRBJ2-2,TGTGCCAGCAGCTTACATGGGGGGTCGAACACCGGGGAGCTGTTTTTT,CASSLHGGSNTGELFF
TRBD2,.,TRBV18,TRBJ2-7,TGTGCCAGCTCCCTGGGACTAGGGGAGGAGCAGTACTTC,CASSLGLGEEQYF
.,many,TRBV29-1,TRBJ1-4,TGCAGCGTTAGCGACTTCCGGGAAAAACTGTTTTTT,CSVSDFREKLFF
.,.,TRBV6-5,TRBJ2-5,TGTGCCAGCAGCAGGCGACCTCAAGAGACCCAGTACTTC,CASSRRPQETQYF
.,.,TRBV24-1,TRBJ2-3,TGTGCCACCTCTGGACTGGCCGCAGATACGCAGTATTTT,CATSGLAADTQYF
.,.,TRBV11-2,TRBJ1-5,TGTGCCAGCAGCTTGACACCCTCCAGCCCCCAGCATTTT,CASSLTPSSPQHF
.,.,TRBV3-1/TRBV3-2,TRBJ2-5,TGTGCCAGCAGCCAAAAGGGACGCCTAAGGGGGGAGACCCAGTACTTC,CASSQKGRLRGETQYF
TRBD1,.,TRBV27,TRBJ2-7,TGTGCCAGCACCGCACAGGGGGCATTTTCTAGAGAGCAGTACTTC,CASTAQGAFSREQYF
TRBD2,few,TRBV2,TRBJ2-1,TGTGCCAGCAGTGAAGTCCGCCCACTAGCGGCCTACAATGAGCAGTTCTTC,CASSEVRPLAAYNEQFF
TRBD1,.,TRBV28,TRBJ1-6,TGTGCCAGCACCCTACGGACAGGGGCTGGGGTTAATTCACCCCTCCACTTT,CASTLRTGAGVNSPLHF
.,.,TRBV2,TRBJ1-2,TGTGCCAGCAGTGATCGGGCAGGGGTAGGCTATGGCTACACCTTC,CASSDRAGVGYGYTF
TRBD1,.,TRBV19,TRBJ1-2,TGTGCCAGTAACTACTTAGAGGCGGGACAGGCGAACTATGGCTACACCTTC,CASNYLEAGQANYGYTF
TRBD2,.,TRBV7-3,TRBJ2-3,TGTGCCAGCAGGCAGACTAGCGGGCGCACAGATACGCAGTATTTT,CASRQTSGRTDTQYF
.,.,TRBV21-1,TRBJ1-2,TGTGCCAGCAGCAAAGAATGGGACAGAGCTAACTATGGCTACACCTTC,CASSKEWDRANYGYTF
.,.,TRBV2,TRBJ2-1,TGTGCCAGCAGTGAAGGGACAATAAATGAGCAGTTCTTC,CASSEGTINEQFF